The next 14 T cell receptor beta chains were all read from a single sample in a study of blood T cell repertoires in COVID-19. Only in-frame clones appear in the TCRdb table, and some are missing; sequencing was by immunoSEQ multiplex PCR. The data hold under 200,000 clones, with over 70% observed a single time. The sample was PBMCs or T cells enriched from blood (not recorded which). The origin of the receptors is a woman in her forties with acute COVID-19.

CDR3 loop: CASSPTGPFYGYTF. CDR3 bases: TGTGCCAGCAGCCCCACAGGTCCCTTCTATGGCTACACCTTC. V is TRBV9 and J is TRBJ1-2; weak D call: TRBD1 (5 bases). The V end lost 4 bases, the J end lost 4 bases, and 14 bases lay between the germline ends. The germline V gene has CDR1 SGDLS and CDR2 YYNGEE. The CDR3 length is 14 residues.

The rearrangement uses TRBV24-1 and TRBJ2-5, with 7 nucleotides matching TRBD2. The ends lost 1 base at V and 4 bases at J; junction bases unmatched: 5. The length of the CDR3 is 15 residues. Germline loops: CDR1 KGHDR, CDR2 SFDVKD. CDR3 loop: CATSDFPGRGETQYF. DNA of the CDR3: TGTGCCACCAGTGATTTTCCAGGGAGGGGAGAGACCCAGTACTTC.

This chain joins TRBV3-1 (or the pseudogene TRBV3-2) and TRBJ2-3, with 10 positions matching TRBD2. The CDR3 covers 17 residues. The trim removed 4 bases at V and 0 bases at J, leaving 7 bases unmatched. In germline, CDR1 is LGHDT, CDR2 YNNKEL (reference sequence). The DNA of the CDR3 is TGTGCCAGCAGCCTGAAGCTGACTAGCGGGAGCACAGATACGCAGTATTTT. Its translation: CASSLKLTSGSTDTQYF.

This clone was found a few times. The chain is built from TRBV14 and TRBJ1-6, with no clear D. Germline CDR1 is SGHDN and CDR2 is FVKESK. The length of the CDR3 is 15 residues. The V and J ends lost 5 bases and 8 bases respectively, with 16 bases between them. The CDR3 nucleotides are TGTGCCAGCAGCGAACGACCTAACAGCTATTCACCCCTCCACTTT. Translated, it gives CASSERPNSYSPLHF.

V usage is TRBV12-2 and J usage is TRBJ1-1; TRBD1 is taken as the D call from the table, unchecked against the DNA. TRBV12-2 is noted as a pseudogene. The CDR3 consists of 14 residues. The chain's CDR3 is CASRHPKGLSEAFF. The CDR3 region has the DNA TGTGCAAGTCGCCACCCTAAGGGGTTGTCTGAAGCTTTCTTT.

CDR3 amino acids: CASSIIRGLLNQPQHF. CDR3 bases: TGTGCCAGTAGTATAATACGGGGTCTTCTCAATCAGCCCCAGCATTTT. This chain connects TRBV19 to TRBJ1-5; D is uncertain. Per the germline V gene, CDR1 is LNHDA and CDR2 is SQIVND (reference sequence). The CDR3 is made up of 16 amino acids. The V gene lost 2 bases and the J gene lost 3 bases, with 14 bases spanning the gap. Combining the CDR3 with reference TRBV19 and TRBJ1-5 gives the whole variable domain DGGITQSPKYLFRKEGQNVTLSCEQNLNHDAMYWYRQDPGQGLRLIYYSQIVNDFQKGDIAEGYSVSREKKESFPLTVTSAQKNPTAFYLCASSIIRGLLNQPQHFGDGTRLSIL.

The chain recombines TRBV7-9 with TRBJ2-1; possibly TRBD2 for D (6 bases). There are 19 residues in the CDR3. Trimming took off 1 base at V and 6 bases at J, with 25 bases between the two ends. Germline loops: CDR1 SEHNR, CDR2 FQNEAQ (reference sequence). This CDR3 reads CASSLGAGGAALRTNEQFF. The CDR3 DNA reads TGTGCCAGCAGCTTAGGGGCCGGAGGGGCGGCCTTGAGGACCAATGAGCAGTTCTTC.

V gene TRBV7-3 combines with J gene TRBJ2-5; the match to TRBD2 covers 12 bases. Losses at the gene ends were 6 bases for V and 5 bases for J; bases not matched to a gene: 4. The CDR3 extends over 14 amino acids. CDR1 is SGHTA and CDR2 is FQGTGA in the germline V gene. The CDR3 nucleotides read TGTGCCAGCAGTCCTAGCGGGAGGGGTGAGACCCAGTACTTC. It yields the protein CASSPSGRGETQYF.

The chain uses TRBV5-1 and TRBJ2-7; perhaps TRBD1 as D (6 bases). V lost 9 bases, J lost 3 bases, and 16 bases lay in between. The CDR3 covers 13 residues. Germline CDR1 is SGHRS and CDR2 is YFSETQ. The CDR3 DNA follows: TGCGCCACCCGAAGGGACACGAACTACGAGCAGTACTTC. This gives the protein CATRRDTNYEQYF.

This chain links TRBV5-1 with TRBJ1-1; D unclear. Per the germline V gene, CDR1 is SGHRS and CDR2 is YFSETQ. The CDR3 totals 13 residues. Trimming removed 8 bases from V and 0 bases from J, with 11 bases in between. This CDR3 reads CASRVSMNTEAFF. DNA for the CDR3: TGCGCCAGTCGGGTTTCCATGAACACTGAAGCTTTCTTT.

V usage is TRBV24-1 and J usage is TRBJ2-5, with 7 bases lining up with TRBD2. Looked up from germline, CDR1 is KGHDR and CDR2 is SFDVKD. CDR3 length equals 16 residues. The V gene end was trimmed by 4 bases and the J gene end by 5 bases; junction bases not matched to a gene: 12. The CDR3 is CATSEGDYPPGETQYF. Written as DNA, the CDR3 is TGTGCCACCAGTGAGGGGGACTACCCCCCCGGTGAGACCCAGTACTTC.

This chain connects TRBV19 to TRBJ1-1, with D tentatively TRBD1 (6 bases). Trimming cost V 3 bases and J 3 bases, with 14 bases left between them. The germline V gene has CDR1 LNHDA and CDR2 SQIVND (reference sequence). The CDR3 totals 15 residues. CDR3 loop: CASSIMAGVDTEAFF. In nucleotides, the CDR3 is TGTGCCAGTAGTATTATGGCAGGGGTTGACACTGAAGCTTTCTTT.

The chain is built from TRBV27 and TRBJ2-7; tentatively, D is TRBD1 (5 bases). The V gene's germline CDR1 is MNHEY and CDR2 SMNVEV (reference sequence). This CDR3 is built from 14 residues. Trimming pared 0 bases from V and 0 bases from J, leaving 6 bases between. The CDR3 is CASSLSGVSYEQYF. Here the CDR3 DNA reads TGTGCCAGCAGTTTATCAGGGGTCTCCTACGAGCAGTACTTC.

This clone was detected only a few times. The V and J genes are TRBV24-1 and TRBJ2-5; TRBD2 aligns across 12 bases. This CDR3 comprises 16 residues. The V gene's germline CDR1 is KGHDR and CDR2 SFDVKD. The junction had 7 bases not matched to a gene; V was cut back by 5 bases and J by 4 bases. The CDR3 spells CATSGAAGLAGETQYF. The CDR3 region has the DNA TGTGCCACCAGTGGGGCGGCGGGACTAGCGGGAGAGACCCAGTACTTC.